Listed here are 20 T cell receptor beta chains from one sample, sequenced in a study of post-analysis software for immune sequencing data. These receptors are not linked to any known antigen. Findings and limits, study-wide: Comparison of patients with controls showed about 5 TRBV segments more frequent in patients, TRBV5-6, TRBV5-1 and TRBV20-1 among them.

Incorporated into the TCR beta cDNA libraries were unique molecular identifiers, which served to reduce PCR and sequencing biases. TCRdb redid the calling of the PCR reads with MiXCR, one entry per CDR3 protein. The table lists about 760,000 distinct CDR3 sequences, approximately 30% of them singletons, with around 0.55% in the top ten. Input material: blood. These receptors came from a girl aged 10 to 17 with multiple sclerosis.

This clonotype has only a few counts. This chain uses TRBV4-3 with TRBJ2-7; D possibly uses TRBD1 or TRBD2 (5 bases each). CDR1 is LGHNA, CDR2 YSLEER, per germline. The CDR3 has 14 amino acids. The V and J ends lost 4 bases and 5 bases respectively, with 15 bases between them. The DNA of the CDR3 is TGCGCCAGCAGCCTGGGACCTCAGGGTGACGAGCAGTACTTC. The encoded protein is CASSLGPQGDEQYF.

CDR3 nucleotide sequence: TGTGCCAGCAGCTTCGGGCGCGGCAAAGATACGCAGTATTTT. As protein: CASSFGRGKDTQYF. The chain employs TRBV7-6 and TRBJ2-3; no definite D call. This CDR3 is 14 amino acids long. Germline V lookup: CDR1 SGHVS, CDR2 FNYEAQ. The V end lost 3 bases, the J end lost 5 bases, and 12 bases lay between the germline ends.

In its sample, this clonotype was seen many times. The V call is TRBV6-4, the J call TRBJ1-2; TRBD1 might be the D (5 bases). The CDR3 runs to 13 residues. V was cut by 6 bases and J by 2 bases, with 10 bases left in between. The germline V gene has CDR1 MRHNA and CDR2 SNTAGT. The chain's CDR3 is CASSRGLNYGYTF. The CDR3 DNA follows: TGTGCCAGCAGCCGGGGACTGAACTATGGCTACACCTTC.

Notes on this clonotype: The junction does not match germline at one end; this may be a read error. The rearrangement uses TRBV24-1 and TRBJ2-3, with TRBD2 matching over 11 bases. Per the germline V gene, CDR1 is KGHDR and CDR2 is SFDVKD. The CDR3 extends over 17 amino acids. The CDR3 spells CAASAEGLAASTDTQYF. CDR3 DNA: TGTGCCGCCAGCGCTGAGGGACTAGCGGCTAGCACAGATACGCAGTATTTT.

This clonotype has only a few counts. The chain joins TRBV18 to TRBJ2-5; tentatively, D is TRBD1 or TRBD2 (5 bases each). V was trimmed by 4 bases and J by 4 bases, leaving 16 bases between them. The CDR3 loop spans 15 amino acids. CDR1 is KGHSH, CDR2 LQKENI, per germline. The DNA of the CDR3 is TGTGCCAGCTCACGCACCGGCATGGGGGTAGAGACCCAGTACTTC. Translated, it gives CASSRTGMGVETQYF.

The chain joins TRBV20-1 to TRBJ1-5; D uncertain. Trimming cost V 0 bases and J 6 bases, with 18 bases left between them. The germline V gene encodes CDR1 DFQATT and CDR2 SNEGSKA (reference sequence). This CDR3 is built from 16 residues. The CDR3 nucleotides are TGCAGTGCTAGAGACGGAAGGTCCCTAGCGGGTCAGCCCCAGCATTTT. Protein product: CSARDGRSLAGQPQHF.

This clonotype was seen repeatedly, ten times or more. The rearrangement joins TRBV11-2 to TRBJ2-7, with a weak D call TRBD1 (6 bases). Germline-derived CDR1 and CDR2 are SGHAT and FQNNGV. This CDR3 contains 14 residues. Trimming stripped 0 bases from V and 3 bases from J, with 9 bases between. The CDR3, as DNA: TGTGCCAGCAGCTTAGATTTAGGGGGCTACGAGCAGTACTTC. It codes for CASSLDLGGYEQYF.

The sample holds a few counts of this clonotype. Written as DNA, the CDR3 is TGCAGCGTTGTGGGCGGGACAGGGGGATTTTACGAGCAGTACTTC. Translating it yields CSVVGGTGGFYEQYF. The chain recombines TRBV29-1 with TRBJ2-4; 11 nucleotides match TRBD1. The DNA end is more similar to TRBJ2-7, so the J call may be wrong. Germline CDR1 reads SQVTM; CDR2 reads ANQGSEA. The CDR3 runs to 15 residues.

Worth noting for this clonotype: A read error may account for a junction end that differs from germline. The rearrangement links TRBV28 to TRBJ1-4; D is undetermined. The CDR3 has 14 residues. Per the germline V gene, CDR1 is MDHEN and CDR2 is SYDVKM. The CDR3 DNA follows: TGTGCCAGCAGTACCCCAGGAAAGAATGATAAACTGTTTTTT. Protein: CASSTPGKNDKLFF.

The genes are TRBV29-1 and TRBJ2-4; possibly TRBD1 for D (5 bases). Near its end, the DNA agrees better with TRBJ2-7, so the J call may be wrong. The CDR3 runs to 12 residues. Germline V CDR1 and CDR2: SQVTM, ANQGSEA. The CDR3 protein is CSVEDTSYEQYF. CDR3 DNA sequence: TGCAGCGTTGAGGACACAAGCTACGAGCAGTACTTC.

The chain has TRBV6-2 or TRBV6-3 and TRBJ2-5; D possibly matches TRBD1 or TRBD2 (7 bases each). Germline V gene data show CDR1 as MNHEY and CDR2 as SVGEGT. CDR3 length: 13 amino acids. Between the trimmed V and J ends, which lost 6 bases and 12 bases, there was a span of 20 bases. In DNA, the CDR3 is TGTGCCAGCAGAGCGGGACAGATCTACGAGGAGTACTTC. Amino acid sequence: CASRAGQIYEEYF.

J is TRBJ2-2 and V is TRBV5-1; 13 nucleotides match TRBD2. The ends lost 3 bases at V and 3 bases at J; junction bases unmatched: 11. Germline V CDR1 and CDR2: SGHRS, YFSETQ. CDR3 size: 19 residues. CDR3 protein: CASSYSRLAGGSYTGELFF. CDR3 nucleotide sequence: TGCGCCAGCAGCTACTCACGACTAGCGGGAGGCTCGTACACCGGGGAGCTGTTTTTT.

This sequence joins TRBV12-3 or TRBV12-4 and TRBJ2-2; D not resolved. Trimming shortened V by 6 bases and J by 1 base, and 9 bases separated the two germline ends. The length of the CDR3 is 14 residues. DNA for the CDR3: TGTGCCAGCAGCCATCAGCTGAACACCGGGGAGCTGTTTTTT. Translated, it gives CASSHQLNTGELFF.

This chain connects TRBV7-9 to TRBJ1-1; D gene ambiguous. CDR1 is SEHNR, CDR2 FQNEAQ, per germline (reference sequence). CDR3 length: 14 amino acids. Trimming shortened V by 5 bases and J by 0 bases, and 10 bases separated the two germline ends. The CDR3 DNA reads as TGTGCCAGCAGCCGTGTCGGGGTGAACACTGAAGCTTTCTTT. Translated: CASSRVGVNTEAFF.

This chain connects TRBV5-1 to TRBJ2-3; no clear D gene. Germline V gene data show CDR1 as SGHRS and CDR2 as YFSETQ. The length of the CDR3 is 15 residues. Trimming took off 0 bases at V and 4 bases at J, with 12 bases between the two ends. CDR3: CASSLDRARPDTQYF. The CDR3 bases are TGCGCCAGCAGCTTGGACAGAGCTAGGCCAGATACGCAGTATTTT.

This clonotype was seen more than once but under ten times. The chain uses TRBV20-1 and TRBJ2-1; TRBD2 matches at 10 bases. CDR3 length: 16 residues. Germline values: CDR1 DFQATT, CDR2 SNEGSKA (reference sequence). Trimming at V came to 3 bases and at J to 2 bases, leaving 7 bases not matched to a gene. DNA for the CDR3: TGCAGTGCTAGTTCGTTAAGCGGGAGGGCCTACAATGAGCAGTTCTTC. This gives the protein CSASSLSGRAYNEQFF.

This clonotype appeared a few times. The chain couples TRBV7-2 to TRBJ2-7; possibly TRBD1 or TRBD2 for D (7 bases each). Germline CDR1 SGHTA, CDR2 FQGNSA. The germline V and J ends were trimmed by 5 bases and 3 bases, with 14 bases remaining between them. The length of the CDR3 is 14 residues. CDR3 sequence: CASSRQGGGYEQYF. CDR3 DNA: TGTGCCAGCAGCCGTCAGGGGGGGGGCTACGAGCAGTACTTC.

CDR3 protein: CATSGGRGSSETQYF. The CDR3 DNA is TGTGCCACCAGCGGGGGGAGGGGGTCGTCTGAGACCCAGTACTTC. The chain recombines TRBV15 with TRBJ2-5; TRBD2 is a possible D gene (7 bases). The ends were cut back, 5 bases at V and 5 bases at J, with 18 bases in the middle. The CDR3 is 15 amino acids. Germline V gives CDR1 LNHNV, CDR2 YYDKDF (reference sequence).

In this sample, this clonotype turned up many times. This chain connects TRBV11-2 to TRBJ2-7; TRBD1 agrees at 9 bases. Germline V gene sequence: CDR1 SGHAT, CDR2 FQNNGV. The V segment lost 5 bases and the J segment 3 bases; nucleotides outside the gene matches: 2. This CDR3 has 13 residues. CDR3 residues: CASSRQGGYEQYF. The CDR3 coding sequence is TGTGCCAGCAGCCGACAGGGGGGCTACGAGCAGTACTTC. Using reference TRBV11-2 and TRBJ2-7 for the parts outside the CDR3, the full variable domain is EAGVAQSPRYKIIEKRQSVAFWCNPISGHATLYWYQQILGQGPKLLIQFQNNGVVDDSQLPKDRFSAERLKGVDSTLKIQPAKLEDSAVYLCASSRQGGYEQYFGPGTRLTVT.

This clonotype was picked up a small number of times. The V call is TRBV7-9, the J call TRBJ2-3, with TRBD2 as a possible D gene (5 bases). Deletions cut 3 bases from V and 6 bases from J, with 7 bases between. Germline V gives CDR1 SEHNR, CDR2 FQNEAQ (reference sequence). CDR3 length equals 12 residues. The CDR3 protein is CASSFERDTQYF. The DNA for the CDR3 is TGTGCCAGCAGCTTTGAGCGGGATACGCAGTATTTT.